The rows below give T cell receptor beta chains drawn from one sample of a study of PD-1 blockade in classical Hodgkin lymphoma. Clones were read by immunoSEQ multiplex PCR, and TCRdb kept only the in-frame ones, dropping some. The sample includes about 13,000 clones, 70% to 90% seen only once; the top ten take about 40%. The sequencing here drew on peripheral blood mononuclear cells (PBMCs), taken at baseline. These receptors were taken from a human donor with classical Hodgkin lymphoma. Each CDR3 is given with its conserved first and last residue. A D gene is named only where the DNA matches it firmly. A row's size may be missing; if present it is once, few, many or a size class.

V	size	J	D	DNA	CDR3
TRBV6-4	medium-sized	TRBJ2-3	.	TGTGCCAGCAGTGACTCGAGTGGGGGGCCGGCAGATACGCAGTATTTT	CASSDSSGGPADTQYF
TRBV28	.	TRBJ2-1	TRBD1	TGTGCCAGCCGGGGGACAGGTTCGTTCCTCTCCTACAATGAGCAGTTCTTC	CASRGTGSFLSYNEQFF
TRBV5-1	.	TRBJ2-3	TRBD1	TGCGCCAGCAGCTGGACAGGGGTTGATACGCAGTATTTT	CASSWTGVDTQYF
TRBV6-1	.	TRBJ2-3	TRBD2	TGTGCCAGCAGTGTACGACTAGCGGGGGGTGGGGATACGCAGTATTTT	CASSVRLAGGGDTQYF
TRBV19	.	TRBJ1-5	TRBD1	TGTGCCAGTAGTACGCCAGGTGTTAGGACAGGAGTCGAACAGCCCCAGCATTTT	CASSTPGVRTGVEQPQHF
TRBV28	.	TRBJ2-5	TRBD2	TGTGCCAGCAGTCTAGCGGTGGAGGGTGTCGGCGTTACGGGAGAGACCCAGTACTTC	CASSLAVEGVGVTGETQYF
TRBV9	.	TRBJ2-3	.	TGTGCCAGCAGCGTGGCGCCCTTTGGCGCAGATACGCAGTATTTT	CASSVAPFGADTQYF
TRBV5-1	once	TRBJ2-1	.	TGCGCCAGCAAGGGATTTGGTGAGCAGTTCTTC	CASKGFGEQFF
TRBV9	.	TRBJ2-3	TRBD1	TGTGCCAGCAGCCCCTGGACAGGGGAGGCAGATACGCAGTATTTT	CASSPWTGEADTQYF
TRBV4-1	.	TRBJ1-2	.	TGCGCCAGCAGCCTCGCTCCAGGGGCTAACTATGGCTACACCTTC	CASSLAPGANYGYTF
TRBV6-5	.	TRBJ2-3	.	TGTGCCAGCAGTTCAGACAGCCGGGATACGCAGTATTTT	CASSSDSRDTQYF
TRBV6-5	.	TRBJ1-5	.	TGTGCCAGCAGTGGGGAGGAAAATCAGCCCCAGCATTTT	CASSGEENQPQHF
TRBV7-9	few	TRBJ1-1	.	TGTGCCAGCAGCCGAACCCAGGGGAATTGGGCTGAAGCTTTCTTT	CASSRTQGNWAEAFF
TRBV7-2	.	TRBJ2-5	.	TGTGCCAGCAGCTTAGGACGGTCCCAAGAGACCCAGTACTTC	CASSLGRSQETQYF
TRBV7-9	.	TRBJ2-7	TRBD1	TGTGCCAGCAGCGTTTGGACAGGGGGCTACGAGCAGTACTTC	CASSVWTGGYEQYF
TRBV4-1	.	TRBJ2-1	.	TGCGCCAGCAGCCAAGAGGGGTCTGGGACACGGGAGCAGTTCTTC	CASSQEGSGTREQFF
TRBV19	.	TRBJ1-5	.	TGTGCCAGTAGTATGGCCCAGGGATTTCAGCCCCAGCATTTT	CASSMAQGFQPQHF
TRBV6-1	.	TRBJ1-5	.	TGTGCCAGCAGTGAAGCTGGGGCCGGGCCCCAGCCCCAGCATTTT	CASSEAGAGPQPQHF
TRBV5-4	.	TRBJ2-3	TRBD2	TGTGCCAGCAGCTTAGCTAGCGGGTTCTCTAGCACAGATACGCAGTATTTT	CASSLASGFSSTDTQYF
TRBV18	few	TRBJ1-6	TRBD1	TGTGCCAGCTCACGACCGGGACAGGGCAAATCACCCCTCCACTTT	CASSRPGQGKSPLHF
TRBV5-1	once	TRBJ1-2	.	TGCGCCAGCAGCTTGGCCCGGGACTCCCTCTATGGCTACACCTTC	CASSLARDSLYGYTF
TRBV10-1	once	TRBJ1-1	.	TGCGCCAGCACCCAGAACACTGAAGCTTTCTTT	CASTQNTEAFF
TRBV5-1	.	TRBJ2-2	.	TGCGCCAGCAGCTTGGTCGCCACGAACACCGGGGAGCTGTTTTTT	CASSLVATNTGELFF